This note documents a single TCR beta chain sequence. This record belongs to a study of T-cell memory formation after mild COVID-19. CDR3 size: 13 residues. CDR1 and CDR2 (germline): SGDLS, YYNGEE. V dropped 4 bases and J dropped 4 bases, with 11 bases sitting between them. A single record per CDR3 protein comes from TCRdb applying MiXCR to the 5' RACE reads. This table holds roughly 410,000 distinct CDR3 sequences, 20% to 25% found once. The clonotype originates from an adult woman who had mild COVID-19 (a few samples of this study predate the infection). Cell type and time point are not known. Input material: PBMCs or a T cell subset sorted from them (not recorded which). The rearrangement uses TRBV9 and TRBJ1-1; unclear D gene. The CDR3 sequence is CASSSSGGTEAFF. The DNA of the CDR3 is TGTGCCAGCAGCTCCTCCGGCGGCACTGAAGCTTTCTTT.